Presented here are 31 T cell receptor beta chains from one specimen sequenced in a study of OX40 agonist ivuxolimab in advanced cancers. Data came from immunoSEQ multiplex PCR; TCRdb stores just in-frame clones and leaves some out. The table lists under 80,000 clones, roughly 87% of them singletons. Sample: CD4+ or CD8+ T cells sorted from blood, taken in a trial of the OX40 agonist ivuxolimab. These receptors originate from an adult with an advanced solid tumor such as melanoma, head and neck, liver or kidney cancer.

The CDR3 sequence is CASSYSMGAGNTIYF. CDR3 DNA: TGTGCCAGCAGTTACTCGATGGGGGCTGGAAACACCATATATTTT. J is TRBJ1-3 and V is TRBV6-5; a weak D match, TRBD1 (5 bases). The germline V and J ends were trimmed by 0 bases and 2 bases, with 8 bases remaining between them. Germline CDR1 MNHEY, CDR2 SVGAGI. The CDR3 contains 15 residues.

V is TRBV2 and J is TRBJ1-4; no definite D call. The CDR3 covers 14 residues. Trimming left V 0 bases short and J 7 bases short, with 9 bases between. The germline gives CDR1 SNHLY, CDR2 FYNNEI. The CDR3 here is CASSEAHKGEKLFF. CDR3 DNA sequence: TGTGCCAGCAGTGAAGCGCATAAGGGTGAAAAACTGTTTTTT.

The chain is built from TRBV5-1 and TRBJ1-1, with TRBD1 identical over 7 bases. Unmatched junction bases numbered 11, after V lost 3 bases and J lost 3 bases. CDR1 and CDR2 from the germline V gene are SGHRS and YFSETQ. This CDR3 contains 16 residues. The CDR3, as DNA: TGCGCCAGCAGCTCGCAGGGGGTCGGGCTCGACACTGAAGCTTTCTTT. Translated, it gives CASSSQGVGLDTEAFF.

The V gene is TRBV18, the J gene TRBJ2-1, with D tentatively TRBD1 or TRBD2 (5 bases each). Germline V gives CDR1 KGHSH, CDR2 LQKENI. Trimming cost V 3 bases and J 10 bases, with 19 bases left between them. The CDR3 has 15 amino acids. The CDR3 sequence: CASSPELGALIEQFF. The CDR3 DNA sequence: TGTGCCAGCTCACCGGAACTAGGGGCGCTCATAGAGCAGTTCTTC.

CDR3 coding DNA: TGTGCCAGCAATGGAGGAGGGGAAAAACTGTTTTTT. Encoded protein: CASNGGGEKLFF. The J gene is TRBJ1-4, the V gene TRBV7-2; D unresolved. The CDR3 covers 12 residues. Between the trimmed V and J ends, which lost 7 bases and 8 bases, there was a span of 11 bases. In germline, CDR1 is SGHTA, CDR2 FQGNSA.

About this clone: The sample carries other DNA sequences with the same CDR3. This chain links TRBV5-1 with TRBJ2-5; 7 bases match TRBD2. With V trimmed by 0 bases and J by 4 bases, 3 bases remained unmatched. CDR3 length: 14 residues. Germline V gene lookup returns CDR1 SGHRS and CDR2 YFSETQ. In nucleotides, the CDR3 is TGCGCCAGCAGCTTGGGGACGGGGGGAGAGACCCAGTACTTC. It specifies CASSLGTGGETQYF.

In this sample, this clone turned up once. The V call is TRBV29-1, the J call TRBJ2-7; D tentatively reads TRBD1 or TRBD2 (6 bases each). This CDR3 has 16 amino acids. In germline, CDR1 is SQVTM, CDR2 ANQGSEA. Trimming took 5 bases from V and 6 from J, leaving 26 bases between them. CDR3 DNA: TGCAGCGTTAACACTGAGGGACCGGGGGCTCCTGGCGAGCAGTACTTC. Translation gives CSVNTEGPGAPGEQYF.

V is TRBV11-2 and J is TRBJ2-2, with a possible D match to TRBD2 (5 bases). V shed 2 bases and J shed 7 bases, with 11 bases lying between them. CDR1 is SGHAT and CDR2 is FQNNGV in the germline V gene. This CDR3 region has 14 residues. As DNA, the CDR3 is TGTGCCAGCAGCTTAAACCCGGGGATCGGGGAGCTGTTTTTT. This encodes CASSLNPGIGELFF.

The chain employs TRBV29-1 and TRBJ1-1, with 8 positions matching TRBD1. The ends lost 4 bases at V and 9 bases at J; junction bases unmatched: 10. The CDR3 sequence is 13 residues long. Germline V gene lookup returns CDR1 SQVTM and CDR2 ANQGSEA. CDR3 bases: TGCAGCGTTGGGGCCAGGGGGCATCGGAAAGCTTTCTTT. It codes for CSVGARGHRKAFF.

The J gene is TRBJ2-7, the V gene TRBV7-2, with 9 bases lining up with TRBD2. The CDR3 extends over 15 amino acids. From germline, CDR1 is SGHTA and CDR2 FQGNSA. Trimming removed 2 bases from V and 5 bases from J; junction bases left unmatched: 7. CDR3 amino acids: CASSLLSSGSHEQYF. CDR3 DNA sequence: TGTGCCAGCAGCTTACTAAGTAGCGGGAGCCACGAGCAGTACTTC.

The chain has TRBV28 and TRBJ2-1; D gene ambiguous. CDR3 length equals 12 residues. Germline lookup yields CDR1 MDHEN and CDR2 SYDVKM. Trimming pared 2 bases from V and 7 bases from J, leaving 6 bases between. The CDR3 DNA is TGTGCCAGCAGTTTAAGTTGGAATGAGCAGTTCTTC. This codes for CASSLSWNEQFF.

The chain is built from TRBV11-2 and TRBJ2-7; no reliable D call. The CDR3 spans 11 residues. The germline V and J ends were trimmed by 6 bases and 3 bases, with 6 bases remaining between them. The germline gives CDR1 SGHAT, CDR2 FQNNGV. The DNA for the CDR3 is TGTGCCAGCAGATTACTCTACGAGCAGTACTTC. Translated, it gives CASRLLYEQYF.

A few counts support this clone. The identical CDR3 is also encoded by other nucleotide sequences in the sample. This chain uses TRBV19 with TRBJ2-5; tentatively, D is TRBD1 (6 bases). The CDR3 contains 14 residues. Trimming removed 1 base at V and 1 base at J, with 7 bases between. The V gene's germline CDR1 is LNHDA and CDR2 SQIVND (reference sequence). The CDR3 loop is CASSIGQAQETQYF. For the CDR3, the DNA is TGTGCCAGTAGTATAGGACAGGCCCAAGAGACCCAGTACTTC.

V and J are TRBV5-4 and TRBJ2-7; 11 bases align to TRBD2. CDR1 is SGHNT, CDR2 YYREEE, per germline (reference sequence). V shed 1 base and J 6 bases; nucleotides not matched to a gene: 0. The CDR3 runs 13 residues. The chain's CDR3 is CASSLTSGSEQYF. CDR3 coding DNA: TGTGCCAGCAGCTTGACTAGCGGGAGCGAGCAGTACTTC.

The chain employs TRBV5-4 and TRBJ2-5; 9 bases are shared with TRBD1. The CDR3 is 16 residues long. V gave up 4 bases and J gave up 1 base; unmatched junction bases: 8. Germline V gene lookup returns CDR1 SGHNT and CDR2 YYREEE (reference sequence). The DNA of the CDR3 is TGTGCCAGCAGCCCGAGACAGGGGGGAATCCAAGAGACCCAGTACTTC. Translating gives CASSPRQGGIQETQYF.

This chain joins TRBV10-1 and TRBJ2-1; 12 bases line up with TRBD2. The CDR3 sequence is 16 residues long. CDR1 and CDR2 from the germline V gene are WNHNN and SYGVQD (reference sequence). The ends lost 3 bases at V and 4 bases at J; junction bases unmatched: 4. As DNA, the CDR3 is TGCGCCAGCAGTGAAAGCCTAGCGGGAGGGTACAATGAGCAGTTCTTC. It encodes CASSESLAGGYNEQFF.

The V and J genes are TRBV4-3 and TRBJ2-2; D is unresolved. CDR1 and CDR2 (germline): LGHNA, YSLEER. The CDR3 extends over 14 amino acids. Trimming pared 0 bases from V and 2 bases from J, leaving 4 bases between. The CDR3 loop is CASSQEDNTGELFF. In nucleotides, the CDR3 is TGCGCCAGCAGCCAAGAAGACAACACCGGGGAGCTGTTTTTT.

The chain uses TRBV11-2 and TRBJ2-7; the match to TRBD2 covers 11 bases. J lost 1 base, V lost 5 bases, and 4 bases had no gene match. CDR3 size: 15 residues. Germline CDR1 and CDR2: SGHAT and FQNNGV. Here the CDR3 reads CASSPRLAGSYEQYF. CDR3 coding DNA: TGTGCCAGCAGCCCTAGACTAGCGGGATCCTACGAGCAGTACTTC.

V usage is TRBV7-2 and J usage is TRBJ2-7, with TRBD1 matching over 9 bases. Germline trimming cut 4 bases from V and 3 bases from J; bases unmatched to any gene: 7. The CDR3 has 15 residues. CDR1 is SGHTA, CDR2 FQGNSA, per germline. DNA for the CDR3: TGTGCCAGCAGCTCTCCGACAGGGGGGAGCTACGAGCAGTACTTC. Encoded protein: CASSSPTGGSYEQYF.

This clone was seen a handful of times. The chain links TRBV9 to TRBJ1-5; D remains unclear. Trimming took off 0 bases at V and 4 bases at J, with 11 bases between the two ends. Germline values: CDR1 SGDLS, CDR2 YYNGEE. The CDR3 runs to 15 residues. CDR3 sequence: CASSVDAQFNQPQHF. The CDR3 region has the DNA TGTGCCAGCAGCGTAGACGCTCAGTTTAATCAGCCCCAGCATTTT.

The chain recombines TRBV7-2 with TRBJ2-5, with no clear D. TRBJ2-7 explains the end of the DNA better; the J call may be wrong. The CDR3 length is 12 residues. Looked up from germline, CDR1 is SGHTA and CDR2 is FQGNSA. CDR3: CASSRPAYEQYF. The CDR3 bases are TGTGCCAGCAGCCGCCCCGCGTACGAGCAGTACTTC.

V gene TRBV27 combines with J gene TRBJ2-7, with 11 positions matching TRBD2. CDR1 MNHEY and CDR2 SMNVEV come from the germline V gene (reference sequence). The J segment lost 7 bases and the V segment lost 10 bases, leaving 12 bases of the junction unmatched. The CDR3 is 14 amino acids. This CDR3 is CATAPGLAVGEQYF. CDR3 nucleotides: TGTGCCACCGCGCCGGGACTAGCGGTGGGTGAGCAGTACTTC.

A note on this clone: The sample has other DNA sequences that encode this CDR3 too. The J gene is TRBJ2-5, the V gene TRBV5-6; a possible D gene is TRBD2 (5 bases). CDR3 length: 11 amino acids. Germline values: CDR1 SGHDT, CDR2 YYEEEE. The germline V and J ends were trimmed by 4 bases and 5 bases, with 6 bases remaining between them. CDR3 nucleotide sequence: TGTGCCAGCAGCCGGAGGGAGACCCAGTACTTC. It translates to CASSRRETQYF.

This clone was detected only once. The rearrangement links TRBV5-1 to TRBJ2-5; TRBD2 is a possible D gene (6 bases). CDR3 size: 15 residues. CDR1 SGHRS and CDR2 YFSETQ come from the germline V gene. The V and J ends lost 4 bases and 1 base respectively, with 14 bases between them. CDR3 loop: CASSKSLALQETQYF. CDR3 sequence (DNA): TGCGCCAGCAGCAAGAGTCTAGCGCTCCAAGAGACCCAGTACTTC.

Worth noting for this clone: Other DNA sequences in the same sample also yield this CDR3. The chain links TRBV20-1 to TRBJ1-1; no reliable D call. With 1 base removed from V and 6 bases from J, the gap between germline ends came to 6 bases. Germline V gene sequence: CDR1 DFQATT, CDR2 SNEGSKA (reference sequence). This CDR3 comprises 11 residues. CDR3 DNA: TGCAGTGCTAGAGGGGCCTCTGAAGCTTTCTTT. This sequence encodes CSARGASEAFF.

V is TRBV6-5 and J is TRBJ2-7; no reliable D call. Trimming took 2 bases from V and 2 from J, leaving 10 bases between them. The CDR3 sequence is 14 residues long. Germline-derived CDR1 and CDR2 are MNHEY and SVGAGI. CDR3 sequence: CASSYGPGAYEQYF. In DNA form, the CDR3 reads TGTGCCAGCAGTTACGGGCCGGGCGCCTACGAGCAGTACTTC.

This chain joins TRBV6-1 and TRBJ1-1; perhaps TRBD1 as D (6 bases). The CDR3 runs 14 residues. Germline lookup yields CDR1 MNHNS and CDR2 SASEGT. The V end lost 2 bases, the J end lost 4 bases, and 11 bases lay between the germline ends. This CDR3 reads CASSETQGTTEAFF. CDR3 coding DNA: TGTGCCAGCAGTGAAACACAGGGCACCACTGAAGCTTTCTTT.

The CDR3 loop is CASSEVGLRGGREQYF. The DNA for the CDR3 is TGTGCCAGCAGTGAAGTAGGCCTAAGAGGGGGGCGCGAGCAGTACTTC. The V gene is TRBV6-1, the J gene TRBJ2-7; D is tentatively TRBD1 or TRBD2 (6 bases each). This CDR3 comprises 16 residues. V lost 1 base to trimming and J lost 6 bases, with 19 bases between them. Germline V lookup: CDR1 MNHNS, CDR2 SASEGT.

The CDR3 coding sequence is TGTGCCAGCTGTTTGTCGGGACAGGAGAGCTACGAGCAGTACTTC. It codes for CASCLSGQESYEQYF. J is TRBJ2-7 and V is TRBV11-3; 8 bases are a match to TRBD1. Germline V CDR1 and CDR2: SGHNT, YENEEA. CDR3 length: 15 amino acids. J lost 3 bases, V lost 8 bases, and 12 bases had no gene match.

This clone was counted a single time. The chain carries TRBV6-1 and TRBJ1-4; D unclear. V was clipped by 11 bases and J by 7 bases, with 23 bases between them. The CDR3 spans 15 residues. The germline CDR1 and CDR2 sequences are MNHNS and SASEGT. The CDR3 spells CAARLTGPLGEKLFF. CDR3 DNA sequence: TGTGCCGCCAGATTAACCGGGCCACTGGGTGAAAAACTGTTTTTT.

CDR3 sequence (DNA): TGTGCCAGCAGTTCAGGGGGCATAGATTCACCCCTCCACTTT. Translated, it gives CASSSGGIDSPLHF. This chain links TRBV28 with TRBJ1-6; 8 nucleotides agree with TRBD1. CDR1 MDHEN and CDR2 SYDVKM come from the germline V gene. This CDR3 is 14 amino acids long. Germline trimming cut 4 bases from V and 8 bases from J; bases unmatched to any gene: 4. Drawing the rest from reference TRBV28 and TRBJ1-6, the complete variable domain is DVKVTQSSRYLVKRTGEKVFLECVQDMDHENMFWYRQDPGLGLRLIYFSYDVKMKEKGDIPEGYSVSREKKERFSLILESASTNQTSMYLCASSSGGIDSPLHFGNGTRLTVT.